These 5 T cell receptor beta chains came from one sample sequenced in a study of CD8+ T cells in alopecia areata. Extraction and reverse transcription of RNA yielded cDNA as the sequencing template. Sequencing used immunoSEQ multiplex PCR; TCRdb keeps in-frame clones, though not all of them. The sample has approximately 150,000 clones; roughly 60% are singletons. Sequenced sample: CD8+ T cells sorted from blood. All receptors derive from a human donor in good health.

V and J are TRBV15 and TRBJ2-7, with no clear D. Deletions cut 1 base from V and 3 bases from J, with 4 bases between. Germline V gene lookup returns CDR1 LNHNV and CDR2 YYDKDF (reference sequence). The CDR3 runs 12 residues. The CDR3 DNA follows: TGTGCCACCAGCAGAGCCGGCTACGAGCAGTACTTC. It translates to CATSRAGYEQYF.

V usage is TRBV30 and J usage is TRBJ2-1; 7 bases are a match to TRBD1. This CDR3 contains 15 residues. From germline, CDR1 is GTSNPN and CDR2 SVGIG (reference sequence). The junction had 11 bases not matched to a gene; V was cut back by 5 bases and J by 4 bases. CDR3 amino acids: CAWRRPGGRYNEQFF. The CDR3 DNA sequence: TGTGCCTGGCGGCGGCCAGGGGGTCGATACAATGAGCAGTTCTTC.

CDR3 amino acids: CSVPLANEQFF. CDR3 DNA: TGCAGCGTTCCACTAGCCAATGAGCAGTTCTTC. The rearrangement links TRBV29-1 to TRBJ2-1; D may be TRBD2 (6 bases). Trimming removed 5 bases at V and 6 bases at J, with 8 bases between. CDR1 is SQVTM, CDR2 ANQGSEA, per germline. CDR3 length: 11 residues.

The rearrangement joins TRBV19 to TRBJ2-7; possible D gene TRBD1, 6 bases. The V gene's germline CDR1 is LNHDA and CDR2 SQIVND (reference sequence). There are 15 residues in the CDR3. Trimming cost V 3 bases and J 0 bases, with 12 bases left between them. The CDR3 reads CASSIGWDTSYEQYF. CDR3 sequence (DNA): TGTGCCAGTAGTATCGGTTGGGACACCTCCTACGAGCAGTACTTC.

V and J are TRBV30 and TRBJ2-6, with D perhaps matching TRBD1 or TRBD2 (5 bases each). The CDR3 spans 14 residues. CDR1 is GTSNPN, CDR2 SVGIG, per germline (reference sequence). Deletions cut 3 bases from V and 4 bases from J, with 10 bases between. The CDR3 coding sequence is TGTGCCTGGAGGGGACGTGGCGGGGCCAACGTCCTGACTTTC. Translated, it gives CAWRGRGGANVLTF.